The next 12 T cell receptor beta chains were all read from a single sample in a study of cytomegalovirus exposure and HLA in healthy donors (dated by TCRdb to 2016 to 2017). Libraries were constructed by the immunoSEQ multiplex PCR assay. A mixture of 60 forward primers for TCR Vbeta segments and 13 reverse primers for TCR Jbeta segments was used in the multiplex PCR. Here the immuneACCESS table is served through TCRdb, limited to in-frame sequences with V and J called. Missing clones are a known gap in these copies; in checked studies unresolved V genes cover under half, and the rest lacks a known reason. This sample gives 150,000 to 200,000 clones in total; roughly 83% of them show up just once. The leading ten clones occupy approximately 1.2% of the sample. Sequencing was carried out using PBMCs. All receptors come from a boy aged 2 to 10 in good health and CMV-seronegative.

CDR3 amino acids: CASSQDWAVTDTQYF. CDR3 nucleotide sequence: TGCGCCAGCAGCCAAGATTGGGCAGTTACAGATACGCAGTATTTT. This chain joins TRBV4-3 and TRBJ2-3; D unclear. V shed 0 bases and J shed 3 bases, with 10 bases lying between them. This CDR3 spans 15 amino acids. Per the germline V gene, CDR1 is LGHNA and CDR2 is YSLEER.

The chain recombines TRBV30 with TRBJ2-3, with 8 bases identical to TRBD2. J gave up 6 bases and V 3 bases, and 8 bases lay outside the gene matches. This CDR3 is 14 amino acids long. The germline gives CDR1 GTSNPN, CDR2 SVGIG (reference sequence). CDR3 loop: CAWRPAGASDTQYF. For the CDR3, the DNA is TGTGCCTGGAGACCAGCGGGAGCATCCGATACGCAGTATTTT.

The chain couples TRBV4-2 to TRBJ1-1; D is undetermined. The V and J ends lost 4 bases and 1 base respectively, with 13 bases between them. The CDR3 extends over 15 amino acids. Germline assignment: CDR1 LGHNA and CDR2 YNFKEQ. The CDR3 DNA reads TGTGCCAGCAGCCTCCCCAGCGGTCCGAACACTGAAGCTTTCTTT. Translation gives CASSLPSGPNTEAFF.

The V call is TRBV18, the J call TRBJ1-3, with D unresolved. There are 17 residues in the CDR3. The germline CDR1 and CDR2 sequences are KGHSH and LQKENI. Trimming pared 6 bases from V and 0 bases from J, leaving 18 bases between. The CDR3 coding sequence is TGTGCCAGCTCGAACCAAACCAGTCTTTCCTCTGGAAACACCATATATTTT. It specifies CASSNQTSLSSGNTIYF.

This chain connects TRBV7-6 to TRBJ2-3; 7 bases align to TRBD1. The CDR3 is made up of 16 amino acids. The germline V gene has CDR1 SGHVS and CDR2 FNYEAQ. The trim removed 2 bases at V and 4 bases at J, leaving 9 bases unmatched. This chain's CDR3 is CASSLTGGQASDTQYF. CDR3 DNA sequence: TGTGCCAGCAGCTTAACGGGCGGACAGGCCTCAGATACGCAGTATTTT.

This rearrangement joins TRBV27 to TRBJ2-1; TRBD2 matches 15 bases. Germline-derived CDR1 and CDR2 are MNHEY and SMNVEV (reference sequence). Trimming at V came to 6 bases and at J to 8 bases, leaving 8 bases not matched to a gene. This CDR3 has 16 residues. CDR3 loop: CASSSPGLAGGDEQFF. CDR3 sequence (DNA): TGTGCCAGCAGCTCCCCCGGACTAGCGGGGGGGGATGAGCAGTTCTTC.

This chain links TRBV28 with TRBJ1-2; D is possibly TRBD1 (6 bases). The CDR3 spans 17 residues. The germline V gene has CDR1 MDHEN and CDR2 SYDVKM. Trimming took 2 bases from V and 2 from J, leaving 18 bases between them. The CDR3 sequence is CASSLKIRGQRNYGYTF. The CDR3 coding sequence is TGTGCCAGCAGTTTAAAAATAAGGGGACAACGGAACTATGGCTACACCTTC.

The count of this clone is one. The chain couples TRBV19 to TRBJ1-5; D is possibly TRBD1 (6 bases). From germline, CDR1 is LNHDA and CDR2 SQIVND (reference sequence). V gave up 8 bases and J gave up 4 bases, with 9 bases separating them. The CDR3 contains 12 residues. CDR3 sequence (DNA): TGTGCCAGTGCTCAGGGGAATCAGCCCCAGCATTTT. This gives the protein CASAQGNQPQHF.

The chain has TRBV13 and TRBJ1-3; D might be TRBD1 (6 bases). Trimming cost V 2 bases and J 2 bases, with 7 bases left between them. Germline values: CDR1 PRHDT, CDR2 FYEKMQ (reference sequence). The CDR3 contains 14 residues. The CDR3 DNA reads TGTGCCAGCAGCTTATCAGGGGCTGGAAACACCATATATTTT. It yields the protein CASSLSGAGNTIYF. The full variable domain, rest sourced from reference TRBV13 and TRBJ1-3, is AAGVIQSPRHLIKEKRETATLKCYPIPRHDTVYWYQQGPGQDPQFLISFYEKMQSDKGSIPDRFSAQQFSDYHSELNMSSLELGDSALYFCASSLSGAGNTIYFGEGSWLTVV.

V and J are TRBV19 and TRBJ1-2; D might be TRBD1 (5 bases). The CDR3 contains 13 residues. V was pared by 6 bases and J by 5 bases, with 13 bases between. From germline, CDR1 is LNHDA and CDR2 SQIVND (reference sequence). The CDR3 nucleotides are TGTGCCAGTAGCTTACACCCAGGGTATGGCTACACCTTC. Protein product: CASSLHPGYGYTF.

The CDR3 DNA follows: TGCGCCAGCAGCCAAGAATGGGGTAGCGGCTCCTACGAGCAGTACTTC. This codes for CASSQEWGSGSYEQYF. The V and J genes are TRBV4-1 and TRBJ2-7; perhaps TRBD2 as D (6 bases). The CDR3 covers 16 residues. CDR1 and CDR2 from the germline V gene are MGHRA and YSYEKL. The V end lost 0 bases, the J end lost 0 bases, and 12 bases lay between the germline ends.

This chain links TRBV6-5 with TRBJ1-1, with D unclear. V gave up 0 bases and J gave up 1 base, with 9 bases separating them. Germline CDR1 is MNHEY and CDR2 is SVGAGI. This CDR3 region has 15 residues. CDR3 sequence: CASSYSKTQNTEAFF. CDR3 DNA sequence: TGTGCCAGCAGTTACTCGAAGACACAGAACACTGAAGCTTTCTTT.